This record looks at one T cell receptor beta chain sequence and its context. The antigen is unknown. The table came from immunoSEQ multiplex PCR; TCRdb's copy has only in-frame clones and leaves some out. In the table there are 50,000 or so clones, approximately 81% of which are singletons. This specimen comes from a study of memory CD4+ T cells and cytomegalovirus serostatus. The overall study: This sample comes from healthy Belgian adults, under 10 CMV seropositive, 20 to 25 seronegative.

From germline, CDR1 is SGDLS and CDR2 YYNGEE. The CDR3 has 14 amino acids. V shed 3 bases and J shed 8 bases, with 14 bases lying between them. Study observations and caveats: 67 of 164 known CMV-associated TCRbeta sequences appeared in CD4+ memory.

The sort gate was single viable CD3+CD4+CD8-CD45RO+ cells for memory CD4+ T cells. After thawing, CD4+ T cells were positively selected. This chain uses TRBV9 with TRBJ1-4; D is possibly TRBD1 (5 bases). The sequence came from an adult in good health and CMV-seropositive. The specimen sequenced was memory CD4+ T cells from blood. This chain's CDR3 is CASSANPKGEKLFF. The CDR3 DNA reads TGTGCCAGCAGCGCCAACCCTAAGGGGGAAAAACTGTTTTTT.